The next 17 T cell receptor beta chains were all read from a single sample in a study of blood T cell repertoires in COVID-19. Libraries were prepared by immunoSEQ multiplex PCR; TCRdb keeps only in-frame clonotypes and omits some of them. Among around 150,000 clones listed, about 84% were seen once. What was sequenced was peripheral blood. The receptor set was obtained from a human donor in a cohort sampled during active COVID-19.

The rearrangement uses TRBV5-8 and TRBJ1-1; no firm D call. The V and J ends lost 5 bases and 0 bases respectively, with 11 bases between them. CDR1 is SGHTS, CDR2 YDEGEE, per germline. The CDR3 sequence is 14 residues long. This CDR3 is CASRMSNMNTEAFF. The CDR3 coding sequence is TGTGCCAGCAGGATGTCTAATATGAACACTGAAGCTTTCTTT.

The genes are TRBV28 and TRBJ2-2; 8 positions agree with TRBD1. Germline CDR1 reads MDHEN; CDR2 reads SYDVKM. CDR3 length equals 18 residues. J was trimmed by 2 bases and V by 3 bases; bases with no gene match: 11. The DNA for the CDR3 is TGTGCCAGCAGTTTCCAAATCGACAGGGGCATAAACACCGGGGAGCTGTTTTTT. Amino acid sequence: CASSFQIDRGINTGELFF.

This clone was found a few times. The chain employs TRBV29-1 and TRBJ2-3; D gene unclear. The germline V and J ends were trimmed by 3 bases and 3 bases, with 10 bases remaining between them. Germline assignment: CDR1 SQVTM and CDR2 ANQGSEA. This CDR3 is built from 13 residues. This CDR3 is CSVDGQNTDTQYF. As DNA, the CDR3 is TGCAGCGTTGATGGTCAGAATACAGATACGCAGTATTTT.

The chain combines TRBV28 with TRBJ1-2; D not certain. Trimming removed 7 bases from V and 6 bases from J, with 9 bases in between. Germline V gene sequence: CDR1 MDHEN, CDR2 SYDVKM. CDR3 length: 11 amino acids. CDR3 sequence reads: CASNVRDGYTF. CDR3 coding DNA: TGTGCCAGCAACGTACGCGATGGCTACACCTTC.

A word on this clone: A junction end diverges from the germline sequence, so it may reflect a read error. The chain uses TRBV7-2 and TRBJ2-5, with 9 nucleotides matching TRBD2. In germline, CDR1 is SGHTA, CDR2 FQGNSA. The CDR3 length is 15 residues. The CDR3 DNA reads TGTGCCAGCAGCTTACGGCGGGGGGGCCAAGGGACCCAGTACTTC. Protein sequence: CASSLRRGGQGTQYF.

CDR3 nucleotide sequence: TGTGCCAGTAGTATCCAACTTAACTATGGCTACACCTTC. Translation gives CASSIQLNYGYTF. This chain connects TRBV19 to TRBJ1-2, with unresolved D. Deletions cut 3 bases from V and 1 base from J, with 6 bases between. This CDR3 is built from 13 residues. Germline CDR1 LNHDA, CDR2 SQIVND (reference sequence).

The chain carries TRBV4-1 and TRBJ1-2, with D unclear. Germline V gene lookup returns CDR1 MGHRA and CDR2 YSYEKL. This CDR3 contains 15 residues. V lost 1 base and J lost 4, with 13 bases in between. This chain's CDR3 is CASSQVGGNSYGYTF. In DNA form, the CDR3 reads TGCGCCAGCAGCCAAGTTGGCGGAAATTCCTATGGCTACACCTTC.

This chain joins TRBV5-3 and TRBJ2-1, with 11 bases fitting TRBD2. TRBV5-3 counts as an open reading frame of uncertain function. The CDR3 has 17 amino acids. Trimming cost V 4 bases and J 6 bases; bases outside gene matches: 12. The CDR3 protein is CARSLPTSGELCNEQFF. The DNA for the CDR3 is TGTGCCAGAAGCCTTCCGACTAGCGGGGAGTTGTGCAATGAGCAGTTCTTC.

This clone came up once. V is TRBV2 and J is TRBJ2-3, with 9 nucleotides matching TRBD2. Germline CDR1 is SNHLY and CDR2 is FYNNEI. The CDR3 runs to 17 residues. Trimming at V came to 0 bases and at J to 11 bases, leaving 15 bases not matched to a gene. The CDR3 spells CASSEARRGGAGLKQYF. DNA for the CDR3: TGTGCCAGCAGTGAAGCGCGGCGCGGGGGGGCCGGTCTGAAGCAGTATTTT.

Only a few counts were recorded for this clone. This chain joins TRBV3-1 (or the pseudogene TRBV3-2) and TRBJ2-7; 8 nucleotides line up with TRBD1. Germline CDR1 is LGHDT and CDR2 is YNNKEL (reference sequence). This CDR3 spans 15 amino acids. Germline trimming cut 6 bases from V and 0 bases from J; bases unmatched to any gene: 7. As DNA, the CDR3 is TGTGCCAGCAGACGGGGACAGGCAGTCTCCTACGAGCAGTACTTC. Its protein product is CASRRGQAVSYEQYF.

This CDR3 is CASSYYLNYNSPLHF. CDR3 nucleotide sequence: TGTGCCAGCAGTTACTACTTAAACTATAATTCACCCCTCCACTTT. This chain connects TRBV6-5 to TRBJ1-6, with D unresolved. The CDR3 runs to 15 residues. The germline gives CDR1 MNHEY, CDR2 SVGAGI. V was trimmed by 1 base and J by 3 bases, leaving 7 bases between them.

The gene calls are TRBV7-3 and TRBJ1-1; perhaps TRBD1 as D (5 bases). The CDR3 loop spans 17 amino acids. Trimming took off 4 bases at V and 3 bases at J, with 21 bases between the two ends. Looked up from germline, CDR1 is SGHTA and CDR2 is FQGTGA. The CDR3 spells CASSSTRRVGRDTEAFF. CDR3 DNA sequence: TGTGCCAGCAGCTCTACCCGGAGAGTTGGCAGGGACACTGAAGCTTTCTTT.

The chain uses TRBV7-2 and TRBJ2-1; 8 positions agree with TRBD2. The trim removed 5 bases at V and 6 bases at J, leaving 6 bases unmatched. The germline CDR1 and CDR2 sequences are SGHTA and FQGNSA. CDR3 length equals 14 residues. The chain's CDR3 is CASSPGLVTNEQFF. The DNA of the CDR3 is TGTGCCAGCAGCCCGGGACTAGTTACCAATGAGCAGTTCTTC.

This sequence joins TRBV7-2 and TRBJ1-1, with 10 bases fitting TRBD1. The J segment lost 10 bases and the V segment lost 5 bases, leaving 13 bases of the junction unmatched. CDR3 length: 15 residues. Per the germline V gene, CDR1 is SGHTA and CDR2 is FQGNSA. The chain's CDR3 is CASSPRQGALRGAFF. CDR3 sequence (DNA): TGTGCCAGCAGCCCCAGACAGGGGGCGCTTAGGGGAGCTTTCTTT.

This clone was counted a few times. This chain connects TRBV15 to TRBJ2-1; D is possibly TRBD2 (6 bases). Germline V CDR1 and CDR2: LNHNV, YYDKDF (reference sequence). The CDR3 consists of 14 residues. The V gene lost 1 base and the J gene lost 2 bases, with 6 bases spanning the gap. This CDR3 reads CATSRAGAYNEQFF. The CDR3, as DNA: TGTGCCACCAGCAGAGCGGGGGCCTACAATGAGCAGTTCTTC.

In this sample, this clone turned up once. The rearrangement links TRBV7-9 to TRBJ2-2; weak D call: TRBD1 (5 bases). Germline CDR1 is SEHNR and CDR2 is FQNEAQ (reference sequence). V lost 1 base and J 5 bases, leaving 14 bases between the germline ends. The CDR3 runs 16 residues. DNA for the CDR3: TGTGCCAGCAGCTTAGTTCTAGGACAACTAACCGGGGAGCTGTTTTTT. Its translation is CASSLVLGQLTGELFF.

The V gene is TRBV19, the J gene TRBJ2-7; 7 bases fit TRBD1. Trimming removed 6 bases from V and 6 bases from J; junction bases left unmatched: 5. Germline assignment: CDR1 LNHDA and CDR2 SQIVND (reference sequence). The CDR3 has 12 residues. CDR3 in amino acids: CASSHRGGEQYF. Here the CDR3 DNA reads TGTGCCAGTAGCCACAGGGGTGGCGAGCAGTACTTC.